Listed below are T cell receptor beta chains from one sample, sequenced in a study of shared clonotypes between healthy human individuals. Sequencing was performed with immunoSEQ multiplex PCR; in TCRdb, only in-frame clones are kept and a portion is missing. The table records millions of clones, 85% to 95% of them present only once. What was sequenced was naive CD4+ T cells sorted from blood. These receptors came from a man between 18 and 29 years old in good health. CDR3s include the opening cysteine and the closing phenylalanine or tryptophan. The D gene is left open where the match is weak. A clone size is listed for some rows: how often the clone was seen (once, few, many), or a class if it is expanded.

V gene: TRBV7-3
D gene: -
J gene: TRBJ2-2
clone size: -
CDR3 DNA: TGTGCCAGCAGTTGGACAGATAACACCGGGGAGCTGTTTTTT
CDR3 protein: CASSWTDNTGELFF

V gene: TRBV18
D gene: TRBD1
J gene: TRBJ2-7
clone size: -
CDR3 DNA: TGTGCCAGCTCACCGGGACGACAGGGGGCGAAGGACGAGCAGTACTTC
CDR3 protein: CASSPGRQGAKDEQYF

V gene: TRBV11-2
D gene: -
J gene: TRBJ2-3
clone size: -
CDR3 DNA: TGTGCCAGCAGCTACCTCGCGGGGGCCCAAGATACGCAGTATTTT
CDR3 protein: CASSYLAGAQDTQYF

V gene: TRBV4-3
D gene: -
J gene: TRBJ2-1
clone size: -
CDR3 DNA: TGCGCCAGCAGCCAAGTTAATGCCCCCGGAAGACAGTTCTTC
CDR3 protein: CASSQVNAPGRQFF

V gene: TRBV29-1
D gene: TRBD1
J gene: TRBJ1-1
clone size: -
CDR3 DNA: TGCAGCGTTGAAGAAAGACAGGGGGGCACTGAAGCTTTCTTT
CDR3 protein: CSVEERQGGTEAFF

V gene: TRBV7-2
D gene: TRBD2
J gene: TRBJ2-7
clone size: -
CDR3 DNA: TGTGCCAGCAGCCCCGGGACTAGCGGGATCTACGAGCAGTACTTC
CDR3 protein: CASSPGTSGIYEQYF

V gene: TRBV5-1
D gene: -
J gene: TRBJ1-2
clone size: -
CDR3 DNA: TGCGCCAGCAGCTTGGACCAGGGTCTGAACTATGGCTACACCTTC
CDR3 protein: CASSLDQGLNYGYTF

V gene: TRBV9
D gene: -
J gene: TRBJ1-5
clone size: -
CDR3 DNA: TGTGCCAGCAGCGCAGGAGGCTATCAGCCCCAGCATTTT
CDR3 protein: CASSAGGYQPQHF

V gene: TRBV29-1
D gene: -
J gene: TRBJ2-1
clone size: -
CDR3 DNA: TGCAGCGTTTCCCAGTCGGGACCAATCTCCTACAATGAGCAGTTCTTC
CDR3 protein: CSVSQSGPISYNEQFF

V gene: TRBV5-6
D gene: TRBD1
J gene: TRBJ1-6
clone size: -
CDR3 DNA: TGTGCCAGCAGTTTCGGGACAGGGGGCCATCCACCCCTCCACTTT
CDR3 protein: CASSFGTGGHPPLHF

V gene: TRBV9
D gene: -
J gene: TRBJ1-1
clone size: -
CDR3 DNA: TGTGCCAGCAGCGTCGGACCTCCGAACACTGAAGCTTTCTTT
CDR3 protein: CASSVGPPNTEAFF

V gene: TRBV4-1
D gene: TRBD1
J gene: TRBJ1-5
clone size: -
CDR3 DNA: TGCGCCAGCAGCCACGGACAGGGGGGTCAGCCCCAGCATTTT
CDR3 protein: CASSHGQGGQPQHF

V gene: TRBV11-2
D gene: TRBD1
J gene: TRBJ2-5
clone size: -
CDR3 DNA: TGTGCCAGCAGCAAAGGGACAGGACCACAAGAGACCCAGTACTTC
CDR3 protein: CASSKGTGPQETQYF

V gene: TRBV10-1
D gene: TRBD2
J gene: TRBJ2-7
clone size: -
CDR3 DNA: TGCGCCAGCAGTACTGGACTAGCGGGGGGGCCCCGGCAGTACTTC
CDR3 protein: CASSTGLAGGPRQYF

V gene: TRBV10-3
D gene: TRBD2
J gene: TRBJ2-1
clone size: -
CDR3 DNA: TGTGCCATCAGTGTTTGGGCCAGCGGGGCTAATGAGCAGTTCTTC
CDR3 protein: CAISVWASGANEQFF

V gene: TRBV5-6
D gene: -
J gene: TRBJ2-5
clone size: -
CDR3 DNA: TGTGCCAGCAGCTTGCGTAAACCCTTACAAGAGACCCAGTACTTC
CDR3 protein: CASSLRKPLQETQYF

V gene: TRBV6-5
D gene: -
J gene: TRBJ1-2
clone size: -
CDR3 DNA: TGTGCCAGCAGATCCCTTGGGGGATATGGCTACACCTTC
CDR3 protein: CASRSLGGYGYTF

V gene: TRBV11-3
D gene: TRBD1
J gene: TRBJ2-3
clone size: -
CDR3 DNA: TGTGCCAGCAGCTTCCAGGGGGACACAGATACGCAGTATTTT
CDR3 protein: CASSFQGDTDTQYF

V gene: TRBV30
D gene: TRBD1
J gene: TRBJ1-5
clone size: few
CDR3 DNA: TGTGCCTGGGGACAGGATTATAGCAATCAGCCCCAGCATTTT
CDR3 protein: CAWGQDYSNQPQHF

V gene: TRBV7-2
D gene: -
J gene: TRBJ1-2
clone size: -
CDR3 DNA: TGTGCCAGCAGCTGGGAAGGGGAGGGTGGCTACACCTTC
CDR3 protein: CASSWEGEGGYTF

V gene: TRBV6-5
D gene: -
J gene: TRBJ2-3
clone size: -
CDR3 DNA: TGTGCCAGCAGTTATCGTCGGACGGGAAGCACAGATACGCAGTATTTT
CDR3 protein: CASSYRRTGSTDTQYF

V gene: TRBV5-5
D gene: -
J gene: TRBJ1-5
clone size: -
CDR3 DNA: TGTGCCAGCAGCTCGGGGGATCAGCCCCAGCATTTT
CDR3 protein: CASSSGDQPQHF

V gene: TRBV5-6
D gene: -
J gene: TRBJ1-3
clone size: -
CDR3 DNA: TGTGCCAGCAGCCTCCAGGGGAAAGCTGGAAACACCATATATTTT
CDR3 protein: CASSLQGKAGNTIYF

V gene: TRBV6-1
D gene: -
J gene: TRBJ1-3
clone size: -
CDR3 DNA: TGTGCCAGCAAAAAGGCCTCTGGAAACACCATATATTTT
CDR3 protein: CASKKASGNTIYF

V gene: TRBV19
D gene: -
J gene: TRBJ2-3
clone size: -
CDR3 DNA: TGTGCCAGTAGTATAGTCAGAGGGTCGAGCACAGATACGCAGTATTTT
CDR3 protein: CASSIVRGSSTDTQYF

V gene: TRBV6-6
D gene: -
J gene: TRBJ2-3
clone size: -
CDR3 DNA: TGTGCCAGCAGTTCGGGGAGGAAAGGAGATACGCAGTATTTT
CDR3 protein: CASSSGRKGDTQYF

V gene: TRBV6-5
D gene: -
J gene: TRBJ2-7
clone size: -
CDR3 DNA: TGTGCCAGCAGTTACTGGGGAATGGGGGGGCCCTACGAGCAGTACTTC
CDR3 protein: CASSYWGMGGPYEQYF

V gene: TRBV18
D gene: -
J gene: TRBJ1-2
clone size: -
CDR3 DNA: TGTGCCAGCTCCCCAATAGGGGTGGCTGGCTACACCTTC
CDR3 protein: CASSPIGVAGYTF

V gene: TRBV30
D gene: -
J gene: TRBJ1-1
clone size: -
CDR3 DNA: TGTGCCTGGAGAAGGTTCATGAACACTGAAGCTTTCTTT
CDR3 protein: CAWRRFMNTEAFF

V gene: TRBV7-2
D gene: TRBD2
J gene: TRBJ2-1
clone size: -
CDR3 DNA: TGTGCCAGCAGCGCCTCACTAGCGGGGGGGCCAGTTGAGCAGTTCTTC
CDR3 protein: CASSASLAGGPVEQFF

V gene: TRBV15
D gene: TRBD1
J gene: TRBJ1-5
clone size: -
CDR3 DNA: TGTGCCACCAGCAGGGACAGGACCCAGCCCCAGCATTTT
CDR3 protein: CATSRDRTQPQHF

V gene: TRBV7-9
D gene: -
J gene: TRBJ1-2
clone size: once
CDR3 DNA: TGTGCCAGCAGCTTATCTGGTTTGTATGGCTACACCTTC
CDR3 protein: CASSLSGLYGYTF

V gene: TRBV4-3
D gene: -
J gene: TRBJ2-3
clone size: -
CDR3 DNA: TGCGCCAGCAGCCAAGATCGTCCAGATACGCAGTATTTT
CDR3 protein: CASSQDRPDTQYF

V gene: TRBV4-3
D gene: TRBD2
J gene: TRBJ2-7
clone size: -
CDR3 DNA: TGCGCCAGCAGCCAATTCGTGTCCGACTTAGCGGGCCCAACCTACGAGCAGTACTTC
CDR3 protein: CASSQFVSDLAGPTYEQYF